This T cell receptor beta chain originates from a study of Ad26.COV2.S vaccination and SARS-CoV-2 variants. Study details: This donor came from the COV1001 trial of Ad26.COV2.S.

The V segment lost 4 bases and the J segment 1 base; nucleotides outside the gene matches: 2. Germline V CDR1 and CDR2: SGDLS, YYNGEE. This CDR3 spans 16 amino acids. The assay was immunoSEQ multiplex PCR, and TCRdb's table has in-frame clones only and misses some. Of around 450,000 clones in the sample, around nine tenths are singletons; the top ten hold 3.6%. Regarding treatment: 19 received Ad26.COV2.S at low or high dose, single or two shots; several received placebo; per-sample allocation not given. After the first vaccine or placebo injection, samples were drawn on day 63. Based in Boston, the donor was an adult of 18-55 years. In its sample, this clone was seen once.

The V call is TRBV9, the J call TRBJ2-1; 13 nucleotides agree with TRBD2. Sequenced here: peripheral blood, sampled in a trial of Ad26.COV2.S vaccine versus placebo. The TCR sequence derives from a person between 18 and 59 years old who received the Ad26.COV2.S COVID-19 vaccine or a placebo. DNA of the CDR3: TGTGCCAGCAGCACGGGACTAGCGGGGTCCTACAATGAGCAGTTCTTC. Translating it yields CASSTGLAGSYNEQFF.